This TCR beta chain was recovered during a study of cytomegalovirus exposure and HLA in healthy donors. A word on this clone: Its antigen is not identified.

General study results and limits: In a later analysis, compared with equally common non-associated chains, HLA-associated beta chains were more expanded. Per a prior analysis, the majority of TCR beta V segments were productive roughly 87% or roughly 30% of the time.

13 Jbeta primers and 60 Vbeta primers were used for the PCR. Generated by immunoSEQ multiplex PCR, the TCRdb table keeps only in-frame clones and is missing some. The sample shows over 200,000 clones, almost 85% of them seen only once. Trimming removed 2 bases from V and 0 bases from J; junction bases left unmatched: 3. The CDR3 is 16 amino acids. CDR1 and CDR2 (germline): MGHRA, YSYEKL. Sample: PBMCs. The sequence was collected from a middle-aged woman in good health and CMV-seronegative. The chain employs TRBV4-1 and TRBJ2-3; 9 nucleotides match TRBD1. DNA for the CDR3: TGCGCCAGCAGCCAAACGGGGACAGGGAGCACAGATACGCAGTATTTT. The encoded protein is CASSQTGTGSTDTQYF.